The 27 T cell receptor beta chains in this list originate from one sample, sequenced in a study of T-cell reconstitution after alpha-beta-depleted transplantation in children. TCRbeta library construction was performed incorporating unique molecular identifiers. TCRdb re-analysed the PCR reads in MiXCR, keeping a single row per CDR3 protein. The table lists around 420,000 distinct CDR3 sequences, around 15% of them singletons. Sequenced material: PBMCs, mostly from graft donor cells, taken 360 days after TCRalphabeta/CD19-depleted stem cell transplant. The origin of the receptors is a boy less than two years old who had a stem cell transplant for Wiskott-Aldrich syndrome, so the T cells may come from the graft donor.

The chain combines TRBV12-3 or TRBV12-4 with TRBJ2-3; perhaps TRBD2 as D (5 bases). Between the trimmed V and J ends, which lost 6 bases and 11 bases, there was a span of 21 bases. The CDR3 spans 14 residues. CDR3 nucleotide sequence: TGTGCCAGCAGCCTTCATGGGTCCCTGGGGAGGCAGTATTTT. Protein product: CASSLHGSLGRQYF.

This clonotype was seen repeatedly, ten times or more. This sequence joins TRBV5-1 and TRBJ2-1, with 15 bases identical to TRBD2. CDR1 SGHRS and CDR2 YFSETQ come from the germline V gene. The CDR3 runs 15 residues. With 3 bases clipped from V and 8 bases from J, the junction kept 3 bases outside the gene matches. The CDR3 DNA reads TGCGCCAGCAGCTCGGGACTAGCGGGGGGCTATGAGCAGTTCTTC. Protein sequence: CASSSGLAGGYEQFF.

The J gene is TRBJ2-4, the V gene TRBV7-8; D perhaps matches TRBD1 (5 bases). This CDR3 has 16 amino acids. V dropped 1 base and J dropped 0 bases, with 10 bases sitting between them. The germline V gene encodes CDR1 SGHVS and CDR2 FQNEAQ. The CDR3 here is CASSLGQSLAKNIQYF. In DNA form, the CDR3 reads TGTGCCAGCAGCTTAGGACAGTCCCTAGCCAAAAACATTCAGTACTTC. The whole variable domain, remainder taken from reference TRBV7-8 and TRBJ2-4, is GAGVSQSPRYKVAKRGQDVALRCDPISGHVSLFWYQQALGQGPEFLTYFQNEAQLDKSGLPSDRFFAERPEGSVSTLKIQRTQQEDSAVYLCASSLGQSLAKNIQYFGAGTRLSVL.

The rearrangement joins TRBV12-3 or TRBV12-4 to TRBJ2-7; D not certain. Deletions cut 3 bases from V and 0 bases from J, with 12 bases between. The CDR3 is made up of 15 amino acids. CDR3 in DNA: TGTGCCAGCAGTTTTCTAGTGGGTCCCTCCTACGAGCAGTACTTC. Its translation is CASSFLVGPSYEQYF.

The V call is TRBV12-3 or TRBV12-4, the J call TRBJ1-5; possible D gene TRBD1, 5 bases. Trimming took off 3 bases at V and 4 bases at J, with 10 bases between the two ends. The CDR3 totals 14 residues. The CDR3 protein is CASSLAGPNQPQHF. The CDR3 bases are TGTGCCAGCAGTTTGGCAGGGCCTAATCAGCCCCAGCATTTT.

In its sample, this clonotype was seen a few times. The chain carries TRBV29-1 and TRBJ2-3; TRBD2 matches at 7 bases. The V and J ends lost 0 bases and 10 bases, in that order; junction bases with no gene match: 7. Germline lookup yields CDR1 SQVTM and CDR2 ANQGSEA. The CDR3 length is 13 residues. CDR3 nucleotides: TGCAGCGTTGAAGATCGGCGGGAGAGTCCGCAGTATTTT. It is translated as CSVEDRRESPQYF.

Many counts were recorded for this clonotype. V gene TRBV10-2 combines with J gene TRBJ2-3, with 14 bases fitting TRBD2. CDR3 size: 16 residues. Germline V gene lookup returns CDR1 WSHSY and CDR2 SAAADI. Trimming cost V 7 bases and J 5 bases; bases outside gene matches: 8. The CDR3 DNA follows: TGCGCCAGCAAGCAGGGACTAGCGGGAGCACTAGATACGCAGTATTTT. Encoded protein: CASKQGLAGALDTQYF.

Comment on this clonotype: At one end the junction does not follow the germline gene, possibly because of a read error. The chain links TRBV19 to TRBJ2-5, with 10 bases aligning to TRBD1. There are 15 residues in the CDR3. Germline V gives CDR1 LNHDA, CDR2 SQIVND (reference sequence). CDR3 in amino acids: CPSRTRQGAQETQYF. The CDR3 coding sequence is TGTCCCAGTCGAACCCGACAGGGGGCCCAAGAGACCCAGTACTTC.

This clonotype was seen a handful of times. The chain couples TRBV20-1 to TRBJ2-7; no firm D call. The CDR3 extends over 12 amino acids. V was cut by 5 bases and J by 2 bases, with 10 bases left in between. Germline CDR1 is DFQATT and CDR2 is SNEGSKA (reference sequence). CDR3 region: CSAPIPPYEQYF. CDR3 DNA sequence: TGCAGTGCTCCGATACCACCCTACGAGCAGTACTTC.

This clonotype was observed a handful of times. The gene calls are TRBV5-1 and TRBJ2-7; D uncertain. CDR1 and CDR2 (germline): SGHRS, YFSETQ. The CDR3 is made up of 14 amino acids. The V and J ends lost 2 bases and 2 bases respectively, with 11 bases between them. The CDR3 loop reads CASSFATHAYEQYF. Here the CDR3 DNA reads TGCGCCAGCAGCTTCGCGACACATGCCTACGAGCAGTACTTC.

This chain joins TRBV2 and TRBJ2-7; TRBD1 or TRBD2 may be the D gene (5 bases each). The V gene lost 6 bases and the J gene lost 2 bases, with 14 bases spanning the gap. CDR1 is SNHLY and CDR2 is FYNNEI in the germline V gene. CDR3 size: 14 residues. The CDR3 bases are TGTGCCAGCAGAAGGGACCTCATTACCTACGAGCAGTACTTC. Its protein product is CASRRDLITYEQYF.

There are a few counts of this clonotype. The rearrangement joins TRBV7-2 to TRBJ1-3, with D possibly being TRBD1 (5 bases). This CDR3 region has 15 residues. Per germline, CDR1 SGHTA and CDR2 FQGNSA. V lost 2 bases and J 0 bases, leaving 8 bases between the germline ends. The chain's CDR3 is CASSLQGLSGNTIYF. CDR3 DNA sequence: TGTGCCAGCAGCTTACAGGGCCTCTCTGGAAACACCATATATTTT.

This clonotype has more than one count but fewer than ten. The chain combines TRBV3-1 with TRBJ2-2; 8 positions match TRBD2. V lost 3 bases and J lost 6; bases outside the gene matches: 6. This CDR3 spans 15 amino acids. The V gene's germline CDR1 is LGHDT and CDR2 YNNKEL (reference sequence). DNA for the CDR3: TGTGCCAGCAGCCAGCCCCGGGGGGGCGCCGGGGAGCTGTTTTTT. Protein product: CASSQPRGGAGELFF.

The gene calls are TRBV7-2 and TRBJ1-1, with D possibly TRBD1 on 6 matching bases. Germline CDR1 is SGHTA and CDR2 is FQGNSA. The CDR3 length is 15 residues. Trimming took off 5 bases at V and 5 bases at J, with 18 bases between the two ends. In DNA, the CDR3 is TGTGCCAGCAGCCACCCAGGGACACCGGAGACTGAAGCTTTCTTT. Translation gives CASSHPGTPETEAFF. The full variable domain, rest sourced from reference TRBV7-2 and TRBJ1-1, is GAGVSQSPSNKVTEKGKDVELRCDPISGHTALYWYRQSLGQGLEFLIYFQGNSAPDKSGLPSDRFSAERTGGSVSTLTIQRTQQEDSAVYLCASSHPGTPETEAFFGQGTRLTVV.

This clonotype was seen only a few times. This rearrangement joins TRBV7-2 to TRBJ2-4, with 10 bases that match TRBD1. Trimming removed 4 bases from V and 7 bases from J; junction bases left unmatched: 4. Germline V gene lookup returns CDR1 SGHTA and CDR2 FQGNSA. This CDR3 spans 14 amino acids. CDR3 region: CASSSPGQGNIQYF. The DNA of the CDR3 is TGTGCCAGCAGCTCTCCGGGACAGGGGAACATTCAGTACTTC. Full variable domain (remainder filled in from reference TRBV7-2 and TRBJ2-4): GAGVSQSPSNKVTEKGKDVELRCDPISGHTALYWYRQSLGQGLEFLIYFQGNSAPDKSGLPSDRFSAERTGGSVSTLTIQRTQQEDSAVYLCASSSPGQGNIQYFGAGTRLSVL.

This clonotype was counted a few times. The chain has TRBV29-1 and TRBJ2-1, with D perhaps TRBD1 or TRBD2 (5 bases each). V lost 6 bases to trimming and J lost 2 bases, with 17 bases between them. The CDR3 covers 15 residues. Germline assignment: CDR1 SQVTM and CDR2 ANQGSEA. CDR3 loop: CSVRDGAVPYNEQFF. CDR3 nucleotides: TGCAGCGTCCGGGACGGGGCGGTTCCCTACAATGAGCAGTTCTTC.

The chain recombines TRBV7-2 with TRBJ2-1; D may be TRBD2 (5 bases). The CDR3 consists of 14 residues. Trimming stripped 6 bases from V and 2 bases from J, with 11 bases between. CDR1 and CDR2 from the germline V gene are SGHTA and FQGNSA. The CDR3 here is CASRTGIAYNEQFF. The CDR3 DNA is TGTGCCAGCAGGACGGGGATCGCCTACAATGAGCAGTTCTTC.

The genes are TRBV28 and TRBJ2-3, with a tentative D call TRBD2 (7 bases). From germline, CDR1 is MDHEN and CDR2 SYDVKM. V lost 5 bases to trimming and J lost 14 bases, with 14 bases between them. The CDR3 totals 11 residues. The CDR3 DNA is TGTGCCAGCAGTACTAGCGCCAGGGGGTATTTT. Translation: CASSTSARGYF.

The V call is TRBV4-3, the J call TRBJ2-7; D is unclear. CDR1 is LGHNA and CDR2 is YSLEER in the germline V gene. V lost 0 bases to trimming and J lost 3 bases, with 15 bases between them. The CDR3 is 16 residues long. CDR3 DNA: TGCGCCAGCAGCCAAGAAGGGTGGCAGAGTCGCTACGAGCAGTACTTC. Translation gives CASSQEGWQSRYEQYF.

This clonotype turned up a few times. V is TRBV5-6 and J is TRBJ1-4; TRBD1 is a possible D gene (5 bases). V gave up 0 bases and J gave up 5 bases, with 11 bases separating them. This CDR3 is built from 15 residues. Germline CDR1 and CDR2: SGHDT and YYEEEE. The chain's CDR3 is CASSLVGQPNEKLFF. CDR3 coding DNA: TGTGCCAGCAGCTTGGTGGGGCAGCCAAATGAAAAACTGTTTTTT.

The chain employs TRBV9 and TRBJ2-7, with 7 bases matching TRBD1. CDR1 is SGDLS, CDR2 YYNGEE, per germline. The CDR3 covers 14 residues. After removal of 4 bases from V and 2 bases from J, the junction contained 6 bases not matched to a gene. The CDR3 DNA reads TGTGCCAGCAGCCGGACAGGCTGGACCTACGAGCAGTACTTC. Translation: CASSRTGWTYEQYF.

The sample holds a few counts of this clonotype. This chain links TRBV10-3 with TRBJ1-1, with D possibly being TRBD1 (6 bases). The germline V gene encodes CDR1 ENHRY and CDR2 SYGVKD. The CDR3 runs to 11 residues. Trimming removed 7 bases from V and 8 bases from J, with 11 bases in between. CDR3 region: CAIKRGTEAFF. As DNA, the CDR3 is TGTGCCATCAAGAGGGGGACAGAAGCTTTCTTT.

The chain recombines TRBV7-2 with TRBJ2-7; D possibly corresponds to TRBD2 (6 bases). V was shortened by 1 base and J by 7 bases, with 14 bases between the two germline ends. This CDR3 comprises 14 residues. Germline V gene lookup returns CDR1 SGHTA and CDR2 FQGNSA. The CDR3 DNA sequence: TGTGCCAGCAGCTTAGGGGGACTCTCTGGGGAGCAGTACTTC. It specifies CASSLGGLSGEQYF.

The chain combines TRBV3-1 with TRBJ2-3; unclear D gene. V was shortened by 6 bases and J by 2 bases, with 15 bases between the two germline ends. CDR3 size: 15 residues. Germline-derived CDR1 and CDR2 are LGHDT and YNNKEL (reference sequence). The CDR3 protein is CASSNRPLTTDTQYF. CDR3 sequence (DNA): TGTGCCAGCAGTAACAGACCCCTGACCACAGATACGCAGTATTTT.

A word on this clonotype: One junction end disagrees with the germline gene, perhaps due to a read error. The J gene is TRBJ2-1, the V gene TRBV10-3; 12 bases line up with TRBD2. Germline assignment: CDR1 ENHRY and CDR2 SYGVKD. The CDR3 loop spans 19 amino acids. The CDR3 nucleotides read TGTACCATCAGCCTCGAACTAGCGGGGGGATCGAGCTCCTACAATGAGCAGTTCTTC. This encodes CTISLELAGGSSSYNEQFF.

This clonotype was found a few times. J is TRBJ2-3 and V is TRBV4-3, with D perhaps TRBD1 (5 bases). This CDR3 has 13 residues. V was trimmed by 0 bases and J by 6 bases, leaving 7 bases between them. Germline CDR1 is LGHNA and CDR2 is YSLEER. CDR3 loop: CASSQDPGDTQYF. CDR3 bases: TGCGCCAGCAGCCAAGATCCAGGGGATACGCAGTATTTT.

The V gene is TRBV2, the J gene TRBJ2-3; weak D call: TRBD1 (5 bases). The length of the CDR3 is 15 residues. CDR1 and CDR2 from the germline V gene are SNHLY and FYNNEI. Between the trimmed V and J ends, which lost 4 bases and 2 bases, there was a span of 13 bases. CDR3 coding DNA: TGTGCCAGCAGTGCGCTCTGGGGCTTCACAGATACGCAGTATTTT. It specifies CASSALWGFTDTQYF.